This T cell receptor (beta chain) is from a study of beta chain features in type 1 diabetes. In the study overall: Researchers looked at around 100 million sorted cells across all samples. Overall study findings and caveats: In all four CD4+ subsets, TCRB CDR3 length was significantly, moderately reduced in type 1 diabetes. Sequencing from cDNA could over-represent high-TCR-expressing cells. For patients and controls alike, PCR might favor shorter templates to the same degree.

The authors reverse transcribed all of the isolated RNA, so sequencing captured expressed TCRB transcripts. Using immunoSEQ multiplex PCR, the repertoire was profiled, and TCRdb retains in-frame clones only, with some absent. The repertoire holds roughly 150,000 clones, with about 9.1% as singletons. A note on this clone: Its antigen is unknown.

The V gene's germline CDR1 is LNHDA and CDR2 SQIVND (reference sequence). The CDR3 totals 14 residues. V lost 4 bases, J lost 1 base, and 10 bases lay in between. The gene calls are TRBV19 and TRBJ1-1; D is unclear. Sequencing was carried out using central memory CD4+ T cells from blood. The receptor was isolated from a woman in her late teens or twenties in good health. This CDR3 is CASSTLERNTEAFF. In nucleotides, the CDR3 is TGTGCCAGTAGTACGCTCGAGAGGAACACTGAAGCTTTCTTT.